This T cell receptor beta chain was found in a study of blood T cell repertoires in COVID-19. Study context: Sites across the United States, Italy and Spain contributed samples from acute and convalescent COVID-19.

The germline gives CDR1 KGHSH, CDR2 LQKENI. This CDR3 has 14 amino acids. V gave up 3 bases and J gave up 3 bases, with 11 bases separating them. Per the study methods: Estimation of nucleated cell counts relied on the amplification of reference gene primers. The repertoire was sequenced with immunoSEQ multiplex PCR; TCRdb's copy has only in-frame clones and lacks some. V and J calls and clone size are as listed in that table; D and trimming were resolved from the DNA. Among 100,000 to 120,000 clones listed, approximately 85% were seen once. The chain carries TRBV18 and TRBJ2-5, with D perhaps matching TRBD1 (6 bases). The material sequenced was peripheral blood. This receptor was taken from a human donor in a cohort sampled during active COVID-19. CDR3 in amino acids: CASSPWTDKETQYF. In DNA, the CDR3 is TGTGCCAGCTCACCCTGGACAGACAAAGAGACCCAGTACTTC.